This passage covers 10 T cell receptor beta chains from one sample sequenced in a study of identical twins. TCRdb redid the calling of the 5' RACE reads with MiXCR, one entry per CDR3 protein. The data contain about 790,000 distinct CDR3 sequences, around a sixth of them singletons. These data are also associated with another study on T cells expressing NK-cell markers.

Specimen: PBMCs. The receptors shown here come from a young woman in good health.

This clonotype has more than one count but fewer than ten. The V and J genes are TRBV27 and TRBJ2-3; maybe TRBD2 (6 bases). The germline CDR1 and CDR2 sequences are MNHEY and SMNVEV (reference sequence). The CDR3 totals 14 residues. With 8 bases removed from V and 7 bases from J, the gap between germline ends came to 19 bases. CDR3 loop: CASGKEGPSNTQYF. In DNA, the CDR3 is TGTGCCAGCGGGAAGGAGGGACCCAGTAATACGCAGTATTTT.

This clonotype turned up a few times. V is TRBV5-1 and J is TRBJ2-3; TRBD1 matches 7 bases. CDR1 SGHRS and CDR2 YFSETQ come from the germline V gene. Trimming at V came to 0 bases and at J to 5 bases, leaving 6 bases not matched to a gene. CDR3 length: 15 amino acids. CDR3 sequence reads: CASSLGDRDVDTQYF. The DNA of the CDR3 is TGCGCCAGCAGCTTGGGAGACAGGGATGTAGATACGCAGTATTTT.

The rearrangement links TRBV5-1 to TRBJ1-2, with D perhaps matching TRBD1 (5 bases). Trimming cost V 0 bases and J 2 bases, with 11 bases left between them. Germline lookup yields CDR1 SGHRS and CDR2 YFSETQ. The CDR3 spans 15 residues. Here the CDR3 DNA reads TGCGCCAGCAGCTTGGAGAGTGAGGGGAACTATGGCTACACCTTC. Its translation: CASSLESEGNYGYTF. The full variable domain, with the rest looked up from reference TRBV5-1 and TRBJ1-2, is KAGVTQTPRYLIKTRGQQVTLSCSPISGHRSVSWYQQTPGQGLQFLFEYFSETQRNKGNFPGRFSGRQFSNSRSEMNVSTLELGDSALYLCASSLESEGNYGYTFGSGTRLTVV.

The J gene is TRBJ2-3, the V gene TRBV11-2; 10 bases are shared with TRBD2. CDR3 length equals 16 residues. With 3 bases clipped from V and 1 base from J, the junction kept 4 bases outside the gene matches. The V gene's germline CDR1 is SGHAT and CDR2 FQNNGV. CDR3 amino acids: CASSLRTSGGTDTQYF. The CDR3 DNA is TGTGCCAGCAGCTTGAGGACTAGCGGAGGCACAGATACGCAGTATTTT.

A few counts support this clonotype. This chain connects TRBV4-2 to TRBJ2-1; 7 bases are a match to TRBD2. V was clipped by 9 bases and J by 0 bases; unmatched bases: 20. The germline V gene has CDR1 LGHNA and CDR2 YNFKEQ. The CDR3 has 19 amino acids. In DNA, the CDR3 is TGTGCCAGGGCCGGGCCTCCGGGGGGTCGGAAAAGCTCCTACAATGAGCAGTTCTTC. Translation: CARAGPPGGRKSSYNEQFF.

The CDR3 region has the DNA TGTGCCAGCTCAGACAGGCTCGCGTCCGGGGCCAACGTCCTGACTTTC. Encoded protein: CASSDRLASGANVLTF. J is TRBJ2-6 and V is TRBV18, with a possible D match to TRBD1 (6 bases). Germline assignment: CDR1 KGHSH and CDR2 LQKENI. The ends were cut back, 5 bases at V and 4 bases at J, with 15 bases in the middle. CDR3 length: 16 amino acids.

This clonotype appeared a few times. The V call is TRBV27, the J call TRBJ2-2, with TRBD2 as a possible D gene (5 bases). There are 15 residues in the CDR3. V lost 8 bases and J lost 0, with 13 bases in between. Looked up from germline, CDR1 is MNHEY and CDR2 is SMNVEV (reference sequence). CDR3 in amino acids: CASGLGLTNTGELFF. Written as DNA, the CDR3 is TGTGCCAGCGGGCTCGGACTGACGAACACCGGGGAGCTGTTTTTT.

The chain recombines TRBV7-9 with TRBJ2-1; no reliable D call. V was shortened by 2 bases and J by 9 bases, with 11 bases between the two germline ends. The germline V gene encodes CDR1 SEHNR and CDR2 FQNEAQ (reference sequence). The CDR3 is 13 residues long. The CDR3 loop reads CASSLPGQREQFF. DNA for the CDR3: TGTGCCAGCAGCTTACCAGGCCAGCGTGAGCAGTTCTTC.

The table lists this clonotype with a few counts. The chain carries TRBV12-3 or TRBV12-4 and TRBJ1-2; unclear D gene. The length of the CDR3 is 11 residues. V gave up 6 bases and J gave up 6 bases, with 8 bases separating them. CDR3 DNA sequence: TGTGCCAGCAGCTTGGTCCATGGCTACACCTTC. It specifies CASSLVHGYTF.

The chain combines TRBV11-2 with TRBJ2-7, with 10 bases lining up with TRBD1. Losses at the gene ends were 1 base for V and 9 bases for J; bases not matched to a gene: 12. CDR1 is SGHAT and CDR2 is FQNNGV in the germline V gene. The CDR3 covers 16 residues. Written as DNA, the CDR3 is TGTGCCAGCAGCTTAGCTGTCGGGACAGGGGCGAGGGTGCAGTACTTC. Translation: CASSLAVGTGARVQYF.